The 11 T cell receptor beta chains listed next were all sequenced from one sample in a study of T cell repertoires in cytomegalovirus infection. MiXCR was run by TCRdb on the reads, yielding one entry per CDR3 protein. This sample has 100,000 to 150,000 distinct CDR3 sequences, with 24% found just once. No antigen is known for these receptors. Sequenced: PBMCs, sequenced either directly or after in vitro stimulation (not recorded which). The receptor source for this set is a human donor in good health (CMV status not recorded). Some clones in this sample may be carry-over from other donors' samples.

A word on this clonotype: At one of its ends the junction is not consistent with the germline gene, which may arise from a read error. The CDR3 sequence is CASSPGRNYSYTF. The CDR3 DNA follows: TGTGCCAGCAGCCCTGGACGGAACTATAGCTACACCTTC. The chain recombines TRBV7-2 with TRBJ1-2; D gene unclear. The CDR3 is made up of 13 amino acids. CDR1 SGHTA and CDR2 FQGNSA come from the germline V gene.

This chain uses TRBV12-3 or TRBV12-4 with TRBJ1-5; D uncertain. The V end lost 5 bases, the J end lost 1 base, and 6 bases lay between the germline ends. CDR3 length: 13 amino acids. Written as DNA, the CDR3 is TGTGCCAGCAGTGGACCGAGCAATCAGCCCCAGCATTTT. Protein: CASSGPSNQPQHF.

This clonotype was found many times. The chain couples TRBV27 to TRBJ2-1, with a tentative D call TRBD1 (5 bases). Trimming left V 2 bases short and J 0 bases short, with 11 bases between. CDR3 size: 16 residues. Germline V gene lookup returns CDR1 MNHEY and CDR2 SMNVEV (reference sequence). The CDR3 spells CASSLLGASSYNEQFF. In DNA form, the CDR3 reads TGTGCCAGCAGTTTACTTGGGGCGAGCTCCTACAATGAGCAGTTCTTC.

This clonotype has more than one count but fewer than ten. This chain joins TRBV12-3 or TRBV12-4 and TRBJ2-5, with TRBD2 matching 12 bases. The CDR3 is made up of 14 amino acids. J gave up 3 bases and V 5 bases, and 1 base lay outside the gene matches. Written as DNA, the CDR3 is TGTGCCAGCAGTCGGACTAGCGGGAAAGAGACCCAGTACTTC. Protein: CASSRTSGKETQYF.

The rearrangement joins TRBV9 to TRBJ2-3, with 7 nucleotides matching TRBD2. The J segment lost 4 bases and the V segment lost 0 bases, leaving 8 bases of the junction unmatched. The CDR3 has 16 residues. From germline, CDR1 is SGDLS and CDR2 YYNGEE. The CDR3 protein is CASSVANGRSADTQYF. CDR3 sequence (DNA): TGTGCCAGCAGCGTAGCCAACGGGAGGTCCGCAGATACGCAGTATTTT.

This clonotype appeared many times. In DNA form, the CDR3 reads TGTGCCAGCAGCCAAGGGACTAGGTACAATGAGCAGTTCTTC. Encoded protein: CASSQGTRYNEQFF. The genes are TRBV12-3 or TRBV12-4 and TRBJ2-1; 8 bases are a match to TRBD2. This CDR3 is built from 14 residues. The V segment lost 6 bases and the J segment 4 bases; nucleotides outside the gene matches: 5.

This clonotype was counted many times. Here the CDR3 reads CAIKAATNEKLFF. CDR3 in DNA: TGTGCCATCAAGGCTGCAACTAATGAAAAACTGTTTTTT. J is TRBJ1-4 and V is TRBV10-3; the D is unclear. The V and J ends lost 7 bases and 0 bases respectively, with 6 bases between them. The CDR3 totals 13 residues. Per germline, CDR1 ENHRY and CDR2 SYGVKD.

The chain employs TRBV2 and TRBJ1-1, with 7 bases fitting TRBD1. CDR3 length equals 14 residues. Losses at the gene ends were 6 bases for V and 5 bases for J; bases not matched to a gene: 9. Germline-derived CDR1 and CDR2 are SNHLY and FYNNEI. This CDR3 is CASRRQGGGTEAFF. The CDR3 coding sequence is TGTGCCAGCAGAAGACAGGGAGGAGGGACTGAAGCTTTCTTT.

This clonotype showed up many times. The gene calls are TRBV7-2 and TRBJ1-1; 8 bases agree with TRBD1. The CDR3 length is 14 residues. CDR1 SGHTA and CDR2 FQGNSA come from the germline V gene. Germline trimming cut 6 bases from V and 2 bases from J; bases unmatched to any gene: 5. CDR3 residues: CASSRQGTNTEAFF. In nucleotides, the CDR3 is TGTGCCAGCAGTCGACAGGGGACTAACACTGAAGCTTTCTTT.

Regarding this clonotype: One base away lies a much larger clone, so this may be a sequencing read error. This chain joins TRBV4-1 and TRBJ1-1; D remains ambiguous. Germline values: CDR1 MGHRA, CDR2 YSYEKL. The CDR3 is made up of 16 amino acids. The CDR3 nucleotides are TGCGCCAGCAGCCATGCAAGTGCCTCCATGAACTCTGAAGCTTTCTTT. Translated, it gives CASSHASASMNSEAFF.

V is TRBV12-3 or TRBV12-4 and J is TRBJ1-6; 7 bases line up with TRBD1. The CDR3 runs 15 residues. After removal of 3 bases from V and 5 bases from J, the junction contained 4 bases not matched to a gene. CDR3 in DNA: TGTGCCAGCAGTTTCAGGGGGACAGATAATTCACCCCTCCACTTT. Amino acid sequence: CASSFRGTDNSPLHF.